This T cell receptor (beta chain) was sequenced in a study of cytomegalovirus exposure and HLA in healthy donors (dated by TCRdb to the late 2010s). About the full investigation: In an earlier analysis of 587 of the donors, approximately 300 Gb of sequence data and approximately 100 million unique TCR beta sequences from roughly 200 million T cells were reported. An early release covering 550 to 700 HLA-typed donors comprised 250 to 350 gigabases of sequencing data and around 85 million unique TCR sequences. The genetic ancestry cluster associated with self-reported Caucasian donors included 81% of the 350 to 500 genotyped donors. The study aimed to test whether cataloging public T cell receptors could reveal signatures of past pathogen exposure. The T cell repertoires of 670 or so subjects were profiled by immunosequencing and related to cytomegalovirus serostatus. Besides the first cohort of about 730 subjects, a separate validation cohort made up of 120 or so different subjects was used. To predict cytomegalovirus infection status, the study combined high-throughput TCR immunosequencing, statistical association of individual TCRs with disease status, and machine learning. To study patterns of TCR occurrence, a later analysis re-analyzed previously published TCR beta repertoires from under 750 donors and added high-resolution HLA genotyping. In the later analysis, no new phenotypic data were used to find candidate immune exposures; instead, reliance was placed on TCR beta sequences and their occurrence across donors. An earlier analysis of 587 of the donors used high-throughput TCR beta sequencing to judge whether each TCR beta V gene segment behaved as functional or pseudogenic. Donor age, sex, ethnicity and CMV serostatus were compiled together with the repertoire data. In a later genetic analysis, genome-wide SNP genotypes for about 65% of the 666 donors were used, and that subset was treated as a discovery cohort. All discovery cohort repertoires had been generated using a single sequencing platform. HLA typing covered class I and class II loci at four-digit resolution. Typing coverage varied by locus: about 620-640 donors for A, B, C, DRB1 and DQB1; roughly 500 for DQA1; about 600 for DPA1; approximately 490 for DPB1. Because of strong linkage in the cohort, roughly five DR-DQ haplotypes were treated as single units for association and clustering. Among some 400 genotyped donors of the cohort, an average of approximately 200,000 unique TCR beta nucleotide sequences was sequenced per donor, of which roughly 17% were non-productive. The investigation overall reported the following: In a later genetic analysis, fewer N-insertions in productive TCRs were reported among donors in an Asian-associated ancestry cluster than the 666-donor mean. Most CMV-associated TCR beta chains appeared to be HLA-restricted in a later analysis, and the HLA associations seemed to be driven largely by CMV exposure. The study listed approximately 150 TCR beta chains as associated with cytomegalovirus. In a later analysis, over 15,000 TCR beta sequences were associated with specific HLA alleles at a false discovery rate of 0.05. The authors suggested that the approach could potentially be extended to other disease states and immunological phenotypes. Correlated functional status among segregating V segments might reflect linkage disequilibrium, but an unknown experimental factor could not be ruled out. In a later genetic analysis, a missense DCLRE1C variant was associated with V-gene and J-gene trimming of TCR beta chains, and the association was replicated in an independent cohort. Only TCR beta chains were sequenced in this cohort, and the absence of alpha or paired-chain data limited detectable features. Compared with equally common non-associated chains, HLA-associated TCR beta chains in a later analysis were more clonally expanded and had lower generation probabilities. A further reported finding was that TCR beta sequences accurately predicted the HLA-A and HLA-B alleles for most subjects in the first cohort. For the cohort, immune exposure information was limited to CMV serostatus. Three of the identified cytomegalovirus-associated TCR beta chains were confirmed in vitro to be specific for cytomegalovirus antigens. The sequencing pipeline was judged likely to have produced a cluster of highly shared sequence variants as a technical artifact. HLA typing was unavailable for some donors at each locus, so association tests used only the typed subset. Roughly uniform sequencing depth across donors was assumed in presence/absence analyses, although this assumption may not hold. The 87-base-pair reads could not distinguish some IMGT-functional V segments, including TRBV6-2 and TRBV6-3, so those segments were excluded. Because counts were too low, around 18 rarely observed V segments, including chromosome 9 orphons, were left out of the earlier analysis of 587 of the donors. In a later analysis, the rate of TCR association differed among HLA loci, with DRB1 alleles having the most associated TCRs and HLA-C alleles having the fewest. In a later analysis, several top co-occurrence clusters were reported to appear linked to parvovirus B19, influenza, CMV and Epstein-Barr virus. Cytomegalovirus status was reported to be diagnosed by the classifier with high specificity and sensitivity in both the original and validation cohorts. In an earlier analysis of a few hundred of the donors, most TCR beta V segments were observed in productive rearrangements about 90% or about 30% of the time, broadly matching IMGT annotations. Across donors, most TCR sequences were observed very rarely, whereas some public TCRs were present in many individuals. Strong co-occurrence of HLA alleles, especially DR and DQ, made assigning TCR associations to individual alleles difficult.

Library preparation was by the immunoSEQ multiplex PCR assay. For the multiplex PCR, a mixture combining 60 forward primers for TCR Vbeta segments and 13 reverse primers for TCR Jbeta segments was used. The CDR3 region of rearranged TCR beta genes was amplified from genomic DNA by a multiplex PCR assay. On the Illumina HiSeq System, the amplified TCR beta libraries were sequenced as 87-base-pair reads. In the authors' own workflow: Across the roughly 700 repertoires, a later analysis counted about 81 million unique TCR beta chains, 8.5 million to 12 million of which were shared by at least two donors. A nearest-neighbor algorithm error-corrected the raw reads and collapsed the reads into unique sequences, merging closely related sequences to remove PCR and sequencing errors. Alignment of CDR3 sequences to IMGT reference sequences was used to assign V, D and J gene segments. For a sequence to be retained, a match of at least six nucleotides was required to both a V gene segment and a J gene segment. A rearrangement was called productive if the CDR3 had no stop codons and remained in frame with V and J, and every other rearrangement was called non-productive. Following IMGT convention, CDR3 was defined as the stretch from the second conserved V-encoded cysteine to the conserved J-encoded phenylalanine. Sequences without an unambiguous match to a single V gene segment were excluded from the earlier analysis of 450 to 750 of the donors. An earlier analysis of 587 of the donors called V segments functional above 56.7% productive rearrangements and segregating when the between-donor standard deviation exceeded 5%. A statistical classification framework was built for diagnosing cytomegalovirus status from the catalog of TCR beta chain sequences. In a later analysis, TCR nucleotide sequences were compared against IMGT/GENE-DB human TR gene sequences so that V and J genes could be assigned. Using the TCRdist pipeline, a later analysis assigned CDR3 sequences along with most-parsimonious VDJ recombination scenarios. In a later analysis, every TCR beta chain was defined by the combination of its CDR3 amino acid sequence and its V-gene family, and reads without a unique V-gene family were dropped. To address suspected cross-contamination and a sequencing artifact, a later analysis removed roughly 580 highly shared, low-generation-probability nucleotide sequences. For each public chain, a later analysis derived a clonal expansion index from normalized ranks of inferred template counts within each repertoire. In a later analysis, generation probabilities were computed using a VDJ recombination model fitted to out-of-frame rearrangements, and the results were checked against IGoR. A later analysis scored TCR-TCR, TCR-HLA and TCR-CMV co-occurrence with hypergeometric tests, applying a repertoire-size bias correction to TCR pairs. In a later analysis, false discovery rates were estimated by permuting HLA or CMV assignments 20 times. In a later analysis, co-occurring TCRs were grouped using DBSCAN, with TCRdist sequence similarity added in when clustering inside HLA-allele-positive subsets. Repertoires with fewer than 30,000 or more than 120,000 public chains, plus five repertoires with anomalous nucleotide sharing, were excluded from co-occurrence clustering. TCRdb provides this immuneACCESS table in a form limited to in-frame rearrangements. Some clones are lacking; in checked studies, under half of them reflect an unresolved V gene, and why the rest are absent is not known. V and J calls and clone size are given by that table; D and trimming were obtained from the DNA. This sample lists some 180,000 clones; 76% were detected once. The biggest ten clones account for roughly 1.6% of the sample.

The cohort consisted of 600 to 750 healthy bone marrow donors. At the time of sampling, every cohort member was nominally healthy, though immune exposures that went unrecorded were likely present. The donor tested CMV seronegative, placing the donor among the 350 or so seronegative members of the cohort. A peripheral blood sample was collected from each donor, and TCR beta sequencing was performed on peripheral blood mononuclear cells. The Qiagen DNeasy Blood Extraction Kit was used to extract genomic DNA from the blood cell samples. In this sample, this clone turned up a few times. What this receptor recognizes is not known. Per-nucleotide qualities are absent, and no much larger clonotype sits a single base away. Including cysteine and phenylalanine, the CDR3 has 18 amino acids. Only the CDR3 part of the read is kept: 54 bases, read in frame from the first base. The germline V gene sets CDR1 to LGHNA and CDR2 to YNFKEQ. Trimming accounts for 2 bases at V and 0 bases at J, while the number of junction bases matched to no gene is 3.

Sequencing was performed on PBMCs. The receptor's source is a young man in good health and CMV-seronegative. The chain is made from TRBV4-2 and TRBJ2-2; a stretch of 13 junction bases matches TRBD2. The bases are TGTGCCAGCAGCCAAAAGGGACTAGCGGGAACGAACACCGGGGAGCTGTTTTTT. Translated, this is CASSQKGLAGTNTGELFF.